A single sample gave rise to the 24 T cell receptor beta chains below, sequenced in a study of T-cell reconstitution after alpha-beta-depleted transplantation in children. A TCRbeta library incorporating unique molecular identifiers was prepared. TCRdb re-derived calls from the PCR reads in MiXCR, one entry per CDR3 protein. The profile covers about 980,000 distinct CDR3 sequences, with roughly 29% appearing a single time and about 28% taken by the ten largest. The material sequenced was PBMCs, mostly from graft donor cells, taken 360 days after TCRalphabeta/CD19-depleted stem cell transplant. The receptors shown here come from a boy under three years old who had a stem cell transplant for SCID, so the T cells may come from the graft donor.

The V call is TRBV5-1, the J call TRBJ1-1; D is uncertain. Trimming took 4 bases from V and 1 from J, leaving 14 bases between them. This CDR3 spans 15 amino acids. CDR1 is SGHRS, CDR2 YFSETQ, per germline. CDR3 in DNA: TGCGCCAGCAGCCCGGTGCGTCAGCAGAACACTGAAGCTTTCTTT. This translates into CASSPVRQQNTEAFF.

The chain uses TRBV12-3 or TRBV12-4 and TRBJ1-1; D is unclear. V lost 3 bases, J lost 6 bases, and 11 bases lay in between. This CDR3 has 13 residues. The CDR3 region is CASSFLIRSEAFF. Here the CDR3 DNA reads TGTGCCAGCAGTTTTCTCATTAGGTCTGAAGCTTTCTTT.

In its sample, this clonotype was seen once. The V gene is TRBV15, the J gene TRBJ1-2, with D perhaps matching TRBD1 (6 bases). The V gene's germline CDR1 is LNHNV and CDR2 YYDKDF (reference sequence). The CDR3 runs to 15 residues. Trimming left V 0 bases short and J 2 bases short, with 10 bases between. The CDR3 is CATSRDPGQNYGYTF. CDR3 nucleotides: TGTGCCACCAGCAGAGATCCGGGACAAAACTATGGCTACACCTTC.

The chain couples TRBV10-3 to TRBJ2-4, with D unclear. Germline V gene data show CDR1 as ENHRY and CDR2 as SYGVKD. Trimming took 1 base from V and 1 from J, leaving 8 bases between them. The CDR3 spans 15 residues. This chain's CDR3 is CAISEFNGAKNIQYF. CDR3 DNA: TGTGCCATCAGTGAGTTTAACGGGGCCAAAAACATTCAGTACTTC.

J is TRBJ2-1 and V is TRBV19; 8 positions match TRBD2. The CDR3 loop spans 18 amino acids. The V gene end was trimmed by 4 bases and the J gene end by 0 bases; junction bases not matched to a gene: 11. The germline CDR1 and CDR2 sequences are LNHDA and SQIVND (reference sequence). This CDR3 is CASSTIRGGKSSYNEQFF. The CDR3 DNA sequence: TGTGCCAGTAGTACTATACGGGGGGGAAAAAGCTCCTACAATGAGCAGTTCTTC.

This clonotype has only a few counts. V gene TRBV11-2 combines with J gene TRBJ2-7, with TRBD2 as a possible D gene (5 bases). Germline-derived CDR1 and CDR2 are SGHAT and FQNNGV. The CDR3 covers 15 residues. Between the trimmed V and J ends, which lost 7 bases and 0 bases, there was a span of 16 bases. CDR3 residues: CASIPGRASSYEQYF. The CDR3 DNA is TGTGCCAGCATTCCCGGGCGGGCCAGCTCCTACGAGCAGTACTTC.

J is TRBJ1-5 and V is TRBV11-1, with 8 bases that match TRBD1. The germline V gene has CDR1 SGHAT and CDR2 FQDESV (reference sequence). Trimming at V came to 3 bases and at J to 0 bases, leaving 13 bases not matched to a gene. The CDR3 is made up of 19 amino acids. This chain's CDR3 is CASSFSPGGSPYSNQPQHF. CDR3 in DNA: TGTGCCAGCAGCTTCAGCCCAGGGGGCTCCCCTTATAGCAATCAGCCCCAGCATTTT.

This clonotype was seen more than once but under ten times. The genes are TRBV10-2 and TRBJ2-1; D gene unclear. V shed 3 bases and J shed 6 bases, with 12 bases lying between them. The CDR3 length is 14 residues. CDR1 and CDR2 (germline): WSHSY, SAAADI. In nucleotides, the CDR3 is TGCGCCAGCAGTGACGGTGTGGCGCCCAATGAGCAGTTCTTC. It encodes CASSDGVAPNEQFF.

This clonotype was found a few times. V is TRBV4-2 and J is TRBJ2-2, with 7 bases lining up with TRBD2. Germline loops: CDR1 LGHNA, CDR2 YNFKEQ. V lost 1 base, J lost 2 bases, and 7 bases stayed unmatched. This CDR3 is built from 17 residues. For the CDR3, the DNA is TGTGCCAGCAGCCAAGGCCCAGCTAGCGGAAACACCGGGGAGCTGTTTTTT. As protein: CASSQGPASGNTGELFF.

This sequence joins TRBV20-1 and TRBJ1-6, with TRBD1 as a possible D gene (5 bases). Trimming took off 3 bases at V and 0 bases at J, with 9 bases between the two ends. This CDR3 is built from 15 residues. Germline V gene lookup returns CDR1 DFQATT and CDR2 SNEGSKA (reference sequence). The CDR3 loop reads CSASPGDSYNSPLHF. CDR3 sequence (DNA): TGCAGTGCTAGTCCGGGGGACTCCTATAATTCACCCCTCCACTTT.

V usage is TRBV20-1 and J usage is TRBJ1-2; 7 bases are shared with TRBD1. The CDR3 contains 15 residues. Germline-derived CDR1 and CDR2 are DFQATT and SNEGSKA (reference sequence). The V segment lost 3 bases and the J segment 8 bases; nucleotides outside the gene matches: 15. This CDR3 is CSASLGGTAAGGYTF. The DNA for the CDR3 is TGCAGTGCTAGTTTAGGTGGGACAGCCGCTGGGGGCTACACCTTC.

This chain joins TRBV7-9 and TRBJ1-2; 8 nucleotides match TRBD1. After removal of 3 bases from V and 0 bases from J, the junction contained 3 bases not matched to a gene. Germline CDR1 SEHNR, CDR2 FQNEAQ (reference sequence). The CDR3 has 15 amino acids. Written as DNA, the CDR3 is TGTGCCAGCAGCTTCGACAGGGGAACTAACTATGGCTACACCTTC. Translation gives CASSFDRGTNYGYTF. The variable domain in full, with the rest retrieved from reference TRBV7-9 and TRBJ1-2, is DTGVSQNPRHKITKRGQNVTFRCDPISEHNRLYWYRQTLGQGPEFLTYFQNEAQLEKSRLLSDRFSAERPKGSFSTLEIQRTEQGDSAMYLCASSFDRGTNYGYTFGSGTRLTVV.

A few counts support this clonotype. The chain joins TRBV29-1 to TRBJ2-1; TRBD1 might be the D (8 bases). V gave up 7 bases and J gave up 7 bases, with 14 bases separating them. This CDR3 is 12 amino acids long. CDR1 and CDR2 from the germline V gene are SQVTM and ANQGSEA. The CDR3: CSGGGQENEQFF. The CDR3 DNA reads TGCAGCGGGGGGGGACAGGAGAATGAGCAGTTCTTC.

This clonotype was recorded a few times. The rearrangement uses TRBV20-1 and TRBJ1-5; D gene uncertain. V was pared by 7 bases and J by 4 bases, with 14 bases between. Per germline, CDR1 DFQATT and CDR2 SNEGSKA (reference sequence). CDR3 size: 13 residues. The CDR3: CSVKIRGNQPQHF. The CDR3 nucleotides read TGCAGTGTAAAGATTCGGGGAAATCAGCCCCAGCATTTT.

The chain combines TRBV7-2 with TRBJ1-5; D is undetermined. V was trimmed by 1 base and J by 4 bases, leaving 8 bases between them. The germline V gene has CDR1 SGHTA and CDR2 FQGNSA. CDR3 length: 14 residues. The CDR3 sequence is CASSLVSLNQPQHF. The CDR3 region has the DNA TGTGCCAGCAGCTTAGTCTCCCTTAATCAGCCCCAGCATTTT. Looking up the rest from reference TRBV7-2 and TRBJ1-5 gives the full variable domain: GAGVSQSPSNKVTEKGKDVELRCDPISGHTALYWYRQSLGQGLEFLIYFQGNSAPDKSGLPSDRFSAERTGGSVSTLTIQRTQQEDSAVYLCASSLVSLNQPQHFGDGTRLSIL.

The chain recombines TRBV3-1 with TRBJ2-1; D possibly uses TRBD1 or TRBD2 (7 bases each). Trimming cost V 4 bases and J 3 bases, with 19 bases left between them. This CDR3 has 17 amino acids. Germline loops: CDR1 LGHDT, CDR2 YNNKEL (reference sequence). The CDR3 is CASSRLKGAGVYNEQFF. CDR3 nucleotide sequence: TGTGCCAGCAGCCGACTAAAGGGGGCGGGGGTCTACAATGAGCAGTTCTTC.

The chain links TRBV30 to TRBJ2-3, with 9 bases lining up with TRBD2. The trim removed 0 bases at V and 4 bases at J, leaving 2 bases unmatched. Germline V CDR1 and CDR2: GTSNPN, SVGIG (reference sequence). This CDR3 spans 14 amino acids. CDR3 nucleotides: TGTGCCTGGAGTGTTGGCGGGGGGGCAGATACGCAGTATTTT. Translating gives CAWSVGGGADTQYF.

The chain has TRBV15 and TRBJ1-2; 10 nucleotides align to TRBD1. V was clipped by 1 base and J by 2 bases; unmatched bases: 7. The germline gives CDR1 LNHNV, CDR2 YYDKDF (reference sequence). This CDR3 contains 17 residues. Here the CDR3 DNA reads TGTGCCACCAGCAGAGGAAGTGGGACAGGGGTCAACTATGGCTACACCTTC. The encoded protein is CATSRGSGTGVNYGYTF.

V and J are TRBV5-1 and TRBJ2-7; D might be TRBD1 or TRBD2, each matching 5 bases. CDR1 and CDR2 (germline): SGHRS, YFSETQ. V lost 4 bases and J lost 6, with 20 bases in between. The CDR3 has 15 amino acids. The CDR3 DNA reads TGCGCCAGCAGCATAGGGGACGCCCCCTCGGTCGAGCAGTACTTC. Its protein product is CASSIGDAPSVEQYF.

This clonotype was observed a few times. The genes are TRBV4-3 and TRBJ2-7; D is perhaps TRBD2 (5 bases). CDR1 and CDR2 (germline): LGHNA, YSLEER. The V end lost 3 bases, the J end lost 0 bases, and 6 bases lay between the germline ends. The CDR3 has 13 amino acids. CDR3 residues: CASSHSGSYEQYF. CDR3 nucleotides: TGCGCCAGCAGCCACAGCGGCTCCTACGAGCAGTACTTC.

The V and J genes are TRBV18 and TRBJ2-5, with 8 bases aligning to TRBD1. The junction had 11 bases not matched to a gene; V was cut back by 3 bases and J by 5 bases. Germline assignment: CDR1 KGHSH and CDR2 LQKENI. This CDR3 region has 16 residues. The CDR3 coding sequence is TGTGCCAGCTCACCGGACAGGGCTCTCCGGGGGGAGACCCAGTACTTC. Translating gives CASSPDRALRGETQYF.

Written as DNA, the CDR3 is TGTGCCAGCAGCCCCGTCGCCGCAGGGGCCTACAATGAGCAGTTCTTC. This sequence encodes CASSPVAAGAYNEQFF. The chain is built from TRBV28 and TRBJ2-1, with D possibly TRBD1 on 6 matching bases. The CDR3 has 16 amino acids. V lost 6 bases, J lost 2 bases, and 17 bases lay in between. CDR1 and CDR2 from the germline V gene are MDHEN and SYDVKM.

The chain combines TRBV20-1 with TRBJ1-1; D unclear. There are 12 residues in the CDR3. Germline values: CDR1 DFQATT, CDR2 SNEGSKA (reference sequence). The V end was cut by 3 bases, the J end by 3 bases, with 8 bases between. The CDR3 DNA is TGCAGTGCTAGTAAGGGTTACACTGAAGCTTTCTTT. It codes for CSASKGYTEAFF.

The J gene is TRBJ2-1, the V gene TRBV28, with a weak D call TRBD2 (6 bases). Germline V lookup: CDR1 MDHEN, CDR2 SYDVKM. The CDR3 spans 14 residues. V lost 6 bases to trimming and J lost 4 bases, with 13 bases between them. The DNA of the CDR3 is TGTGCCAGCAGCACGGGACTCAGGTACAATGAGCAGTTCTTC. Its translation is CASSTGLRYNEQFF.